The clone carrying this T cell receptor (beta chain) has only one observation. Its antigen remains unidentified. Other DNA sequences in this specimen translate into the identical CDR3. The study ran its PCR with 60 Vbeta and 13 Jbeta primers. Method: immunoSEQ multiplex PCR; TCRdb's copy keeps in-frame clones and lacks some. Of 110,000 or so clones in the sample, approximately 76% were seen once. This specimen belongs to a study of cytomegalovirus exposure and HLA in healthy donors. Broader study findings: Several of the most significant clusters appeared linked to common viral pathogens, based on a later analysis. Later on, an analysis showed TCR association rates differing by HLA locus, with DRB1 the most and HLA-C the fewest. In an earlier analysis, in about 530 donors, most V segments appeared productive either ~90% or ~30% of the time.

V was clipped by 1 base and J by 4 bases; unmatched bases: 0. Germline V gene data show CDR1 as SGHAT and CDR2 as FQNNGV. This CDR3 has 13 residues. The chain couples TRBV11-2 to TRBJ2-5; TRBD2 agrees at 7 bases. The material sequenced was PBMCs. The receptor comes from a man aged 45-65 years in good health and CMV-seropositive. CDR3 region: CASSLAGGETQYF. DNA of the CDR3: TGTGCCAGCAGCTTAGCGGGGGGAGAGACCCAGTACTTC.